These 22 T cell receptor beta chains share one sample of origin, sequenced in a study of T cell changes during pregnancy in multiple sclerosis. Repertoires were generated with immunoSEQ multiplex PCR, while TCRdb's copy carries only in-frame clones and drops some. The sample lists 33,000 or so clones; roughly 89% were seen once. The specimen was CD8+ T cells from peripheral blood mononuclear cells, collected in the second trimester of pregnancy. These receptor sequences come from a female donor in good health, enrolled as a control in a pregnancy study.

The chain is built from TRBV2 and TRBJ2-7; D remains ambiguous. Germline CDR1 is SNHLY and CDR2 is FYNNEI. Deletions cut 7 bases from V and 3 bases from J, with 7 bases between. The CDR3 is 11 amino acids. The CDR3 sequence: CASKSYYEQYF. The CDR3 DNA follows: TGTGCCAGCAAATCCTACTACGAGCAGTACTTC.

This chain links TRBV19 with TRBJ2-1, with a tentative D call TRBD2 (6 bases). V lost 3 bases and J 10 bases, leaving 10 bases between the germline ends. CDR3 size: 12 residues. Germline V lookup: CDR1 LNHDA, CDR2 SQIVND (reference sequence). In nucleotides, the CDR3 is TGTGCCAGTAGTATGGGGGGTTTCGAGCAGTTCTTC. Amino acid sequence: CASSMGGFEQFF.

This clone showed up just once. The V and J genes are TRBV4-3 and TRBJ2-3; the match to TRBD2 covers 10 bases. CDR1 and CDR2 (germline): LGHNA, YSLEER. This CDR3 spans 17 amino acids. The V and J ends lost 1 base and 2 bases, in that order; junction bases with no gene match: 6. CDR3 DNA sequence: TGCGCCAGCAGCCAAGGTGTAGCGGGGGGTCTCACAGATACGCAGTATTTT. Amino acids: CASSQGVAGGLTDTQYF.

This sequence joins TRBV6-5 and TRBJ2-7, with TRBD1 matching over 8 bases. Germline trimming cut 5 bases from V and 2 bases from J; bases unmatched to any gene: 5. Germline V lookup: CDR1 MNHEY, CDR2 SVGAGI. The CDR3 is 14 residues long. The CDR3 loop is CASSPDRVPYEQYF. DNA for the CDR3: TGTGCCAGCAGTCCGGACAGGGTCCCCTACGAGCAGTACTTC.

J is TRBJ1-4 and V is TRBV9; TRBD1 matches 7 bases. With V trimmed by 0 bases and J by 0 bases, 5 bases remained unmatched. The CDR3 has 17 residues. CDR1 is SGDLS, CDR2 YYNGEE, per germline. The CDR3 DNA is TGTGCCAGCAGCGTAGGGGACAGTCGCCCAACTAATGAAAAACTGTTTTTT. It codes for CASSVGDSRPTNEKLFF.

V and J are TRBV27 and TRBJ1-2; the match to TRBD1 covers 7 bases. This CDR3 is 14 amino acids long. J gave up 4 bases and V 6 bases, and 8 bases lay outside the gene matches. CDR1 and CDR2 (germline): MNHEY, SMNVEV (reference sequence). CDR3 sequence: CASRRTGDSYGYTF. The CDR3 nucleotides are TGTGCCAGCAGAAGGACAGGCGACAGCTATGGCTACACCTTC.

In this sample, this clone turned up once. The J gene is TRBJ2-7, the V gene TRBV5-6; possibly TRBD1 for D (5 bases). Germline V CDR1 and CDR2: SGHDT, YYEEEE. There are 11 residues in the CDR3. V shed 4 bases and J shed 3 bases, with 5 bases lying between them. The CDR3 is CASSDSYEQYF. The CDR3, as DNA: TGTGCCAGCAGCGACAGCTACGAGCAGTACTTC.

The chain couples TRBV4-1 to TRBJ2-7; D possibly corresponds to TRBD1 (5 bases). Germline-derived CDR1 and CDR2 are MGHRA and YSYEKL. V shed 2 bases and J shed 0 bases, with 11 bases lying between them. This CDR3 has 15 amino acids. CDR3 loop: CASSQSTDPSYEQYF. The CDR3, as DNA: TGCGCCAGCAGCCAATCGACAGATCCCTCCTACGAGCAGTACTTC.

The chain joins TRBV29-1 to TRBJ1-2; D may be TRBD1 (5 bases). CDR1 is SQVTM and CDR2 is ANQGSEA in the germline V gene. The CDR3 consists of 14 residues. Deletions cut 0 bases from V and 1 base from J, with 9 bases between. The CDR3 DNA sequence: TGCAGCGTTGAAGATCCCCAGGGTAACTATGGCTACACCTTC. Translated, it gives CSVEDPQGNYGYTF.

The gene calls are TRBV19 and TRBJ1-4; TRBD1 aligns across 8 bases. There are 15 residues in the CDR3. V was pared by 5 bases and J by 8 bases, with 10 bases of the junction left unmatched. In germline, CDR1 is LNHDA, CDR2 SQIVND (reference sequence). The CDR3: CASSWAGGDLEKLFF. Written as DNA, the CDR3 is TGTGCCAGTAGTTGGGCAGGGGGCGATCTGGAAAAACTGTTTTTT.

This chain links TRBV29-1 with TRBJ1-1; D remains unclear. V lost 3 bases, J lost 5 bases, and 7 bases lay in between. CDR3 length: 11 residues. The V gene's germline CDR1 is SQVTM and CDR2 ANQGSEA. CDR3 in DNA: TGCAGCGTTGATACGGGAACTGAAGCTTTCTTT. Amino acids: CSVDTGTEAFF.

The DNA of the CDR3 is TGTGCCAGCAGCTCCGCCTCGGGACAGGTAGACTATGGCTACACCTTC. Encoded protein: CASSSASGQVDYGYTF. The chain is built from TRBV7-9 and TRBJ1-2, with 8 bases matching TRBD1. The CDR3 runs 16 residues. Per the germline V gene, CDR1 is SEHNR and CDR2 is FQNEAQ (reference sequence). V was clipped by 4 bases and J by 3 bases; unmatched bases: 10. The full variable domain, its missing parts supplied by reference TRBV7-9 and TRBJ1-2, is DTGVSQNPRHKITKRGQNVTFRCDPISEHNRLYWYRQTLGQGPEFLTYFQNEAQLEKSRLLSDRFSAERPKGSFSTLEIQRTEQGDSAMYLCASSSASGQVDYGYTFGSGTRLTVV.

V usage is TRBV4-1 and J usage is TRBJ2-5, with TRBD1 matching over 10 bases. Losses at the gene ends were 5 bases for V and 2 bases for J; bases not matched to a gene: 2. Germline CDR1 and CDR2: MGHRA and YSYEKL. This CDR3 is 14 amino acids long. CDR3 residues: CASSGTGVQETQYF. CDR3 nucleotide sequence: TGCGCCAGCAGCGGGACAGGGGTTCAAGAGACCCAGTACTTC.

The V call is TRBV21-1, the J call TRBJ1-2; the D call TRBD1 from the table was never checked on the DNA. TRBV21-1 is listed as a pseudogene. This CDR3 region has 16 residues. In DNA form, the CDR3 reads TGTGCCAGCAGCCTCCCAAGGACAGGGATTGGCCTTGGCTACACCTTC. Residues: CASSLPRTGIGLGYTF.

The rearrangement links TRBV7-6 to TRBJ2-1; D might be TRBD1 (5 bases). V lost 2 bases to trimming and J lost 4 bases, with 12 bases between them. The germline gives CDR1 SGHVS, CDR2 FNYEAQ. There are 15 residues in the CDR3. The CDR3 DNA follows: TGTGCCAGCAGCTTACTGGACAATCAATACAATGAGCAGTTCTTC. Translating gives CASSLLDNQYNEQFF.

The rearrangement joins TRBV11-3 to TRBJ2-2, with D possibly TRBD1 on 5 matching bases. The CDR3 is 12 residues long. The ends were cut back, 5 bases at V and 4 bases at J, with 5 bases in the middle. Germline V gives CDR1 SGHNT, CDR2 YENEEA. Here the CDR3 DNA reads TGTGCCAGCAGCAGGGGCACCGGGGAGCTGTTTTTT. This sequence encodes CASSRGTGELFF.

V is TRBV5-1 and J is TRBJ2-1, with no clear D. Looked up from germline, CDR1 is SGHRS and CDR2 is YFSETQ. Trimming took 1 base from V and 0 from J, leaving 11 bases between them. This CDR3 spans 16 amino acids. This chain's CDR3 is CASSLSLSSSYNEQFF. The CDR3 nucleotides are TGCGCCAGCAGCTTGTCCCTCTCTAGCTCCTACAATGAGCAGTTCTTC.

The chain employs TRBV7-6 and TRBJ1-1; 7 positions match TRBD1. Germline-derived CDR1 and CDR2 are SGHVS and FNYEAQ. The length of the CDR3 is 16 residues. V shed 0 bases and J 1 base; nucleotides not matched to a gene: 5. CDR3 in DNA: TGTGCCAGCAGCTTAGCGCTCCAGGGGGAGAACACTGAAGCTTTCTTT. This gives the protein CASSLALQGENTEAFF. The full variable domain, in which reference TRBV7-6 and TRBJ1-1 provide the parts outside the CDR3, is GAGVSQSPRYKVTKRGQDVALRCDPISGHVSLYWYRQALGQGPEFLTYFNYEAQQDKSGLPNDRFSAERPEGSISTLTIQRTEQRDSAMYRCASSLALQGENTEAFFGQGTRLTVV.

This chain connects TRBV6-4 to TRBJ1-2; 7 bases fit TRBD1. The CDR3 contains 13 residues. CDR1 and CDR2 from the germline V gene are MRHNA and SNTAGT. V lost 5 bases, J lost 3 bases, and 3 bases stayed unmatched. The chain's CDR3 is CASSPGTDYGYTF. CDR3 bases: TGTGCCAGCAGTCCCGGGACAGACTATGGCTACACCTTC.

The chain couples TRBV7-2 to TRBJ1-4; D unclear. The CDR3 sequence is 17 residues long. CDR1 and CDR2 (germline): SGHTA, FQGNSA. The V gene lost 3 bases and the J gene lost 0 bases, with 14 bases spanning the gap. CDR3 nucleotides: TGTGCCAGCAGCTTTGTTGGGATTAGCGCAACTAATGAAAAACTGTTTTTT. Translation: CASSFVGISATNEKLFF.

This clone was observed a single time. This rearrangement joins TRBV27 to TRBJ1-1; TRBD1 might be the D (5 bases). Germline V gene sequence: CDR1 MNHEY, CDR2 SMNVEV (reference sequence). Trimming took 0 bases from V and 4 from J, leaving 12 bases between them. The CDR3 totals 15 residues. The CDR3 DNA reads TGTGCCAGCAGTTTATCGTCAGGGCGAGGCACTGAAGCTTTCTTT. It translates to CASSLSSGRGTEAFF.

The chain employs TRBV5-6 and TRBJ1-6, with D unclear. In germline, CDR1 is SGHDT, CDR2 YYEEEE. The CDR3 loop spans 17 amino acids. Trimming shortened V by 0 bases and J by 0 bases, and 10 bases separated the two germline ends. The CDR3 DNA follows: TGTGCCAGCAGCTTGGGAGACGGGAGCTCCTATAATTCACCCCTCCACTTT. Translation: CASSLGDGSSYNSPLHF. The variable domain in full, with the rest retrieved from reference TRBV5-6 and TRBJ1-6, is DAGVTQSPTHLIKTRGQQVTLRCSPKSGHDTVSWYQQALGQGPQFIFQYYEEEERQRGNFPDRFSGHQFPNYSSELNVNALLLGDSALYLCASSLGDGSSYNSPLHFGNGTRLTVT.